One sample yielded the 6 T cell receptor beta chains listed below, sequenced in a study of response to subunit inactivated influenza vaccine. TCRdb re-derived calls from the RT-PCR reads in MiXCR, one entry per CDR3 protein. Of some 850,000 distinct CDR3 sequences in the sample, approximately 18% are singletons; the top ten hold approximately 10%. The specimen comprised PBMCs from blood, sampled roughly 5 days after vaccination. The receptors shown here come from a man aged 45 to 65 who received an inactivated influenza vaccine.

This chain joins TRBV18 and TRBJ1-2, with 10 bases matching TRBD1. This CDR3 comprises 16 residues. From germline, CDR1 is KGHSH and CDR2 LQKENI. V shed 3 bases and J 4 bases; nucleotides not matched to a gene: 8. CDR3 bases: TGTGCCAGCTCACCCACATCTCGGACAGGGGGCTATGGCTACACCTTC. This sequence encodes CASSPTSRTGGYGYTF.

The V call is TRBV29-1, the J call TRBJ2-5; TRBD1 matches 10 bases. J was trimmed by 1 base and V by 3 bases; bases with no gene match: 17. This CDR3 is 19 amino acids long. The germline V gene encodes CDR1 SQVTM and CDR2 ANQGSEA. CDR3 sequence: CSVDVFGVPGQGIQETQYF. In DNA, the CDR3 is TGCAGCGTTGATGTTTTTGGGGTCCCGGGACAGGGGATCCAAGAGACCCAGTACTTC.

The V call is TRBV4-3, the J call TRBJ2-7; no clear D. In germline, CDR1 is LGHNA, CDR2 YSLEER. Trimming left V 4 bases short and J 7 bases short, with 14 bases between. The CDR3 runs 13 residues. The CDR3 protein is CASSPDTLGEQYF. In DNA, the CDR3 is TGCGCCAGCAGCCCCGATACCCTGGGGGAGCAGTACTTC.

This clonotype came up many times. The rearrangement joins TRBV28 to TRBJ2-1, with D maybe TRBD1 (5 bases). In germline, CDR1 is MDHEN, CDR2 SYDVKM. The CDR3 is 13 residues long. The V end was cut by 8 bases, the J end by 0 bases, with 8 bases between. The CDR3 coding sequence is TGTGCCAGCCGACAGAGCTCCTACAATGAGCAGTTCTTC. Protein sequence: CASRQSSYNEQFF.

In its sample, this clonotype was seen a few times. The chain employs TRBV5-1 and TRBJ2-3, with 8 nucleotides matching TRBD2. CDR1 SGHRS and CDR2 YFSETQ come from the germline V gene. The CDR3 has 15 amino acids. With 0 bases clipped from V and 6 bases from J, the junction kept 6 bases outside the gene matches. The CDR3 protein is CASSLDGTRFDTQYF. The CDR3 DNA reads as TGCGCCAGCAGCTTGGACGGGACTAGGTTTGATACGCAGTATTTT.

The chain couples TRBV30 to TRBJ2-5; D is unresolved. The V gene's germline CDR1 is GTSNPN and CDR2 SVGIG (reference sequence). V lost 1 base to trimming and J lost 7 bases, with 16 bases between them. The CDR3 spans 14 residues. The chain's CDR3 is CAWSAFPSPGTQYF. In DNA, the CDR3 is TGTGCCTGGAGTGCCTTCCCAAGTCCGGGGACCCAGTACTTC.